The 4 T cell receptor beta chains below come from one sample, sequenced in a study of T cells in Graves' hyperthyroidism and ophthalmopathy. Amplification of TCR beta CDR3 regions was performed using RNA transcripts as template. The TCR CDR3 was amplified in a first-round RT-PCR using the HTBI primer set. Each CDR3 protein is one row after TCRdb ran MiXCR on the multiplex PCR reads. The sample holds approximately 520,000 distinct CDR3 sequences, about a fifth seen once. Sequenced material: blood. These receptor sequences come from a man aged 18 to 35 with Graves' hyperthyroidism.

This clonotype was seen at least ten times. V is TRBV4-1 and J is TRBJ1-1; D remains ambiguous. The CDR3 is made up of 15 amino acids. Trimming stripped 3 bases from V and 1 base from J, with 12 bases between. CDR1 is MGHRA, CDR2 YSYEKL, per germline. The CDR3 loop is CASSQGFPENTEAFF. The CDR3 nucleotides read TGCGCCAGCAGCCAGGGATTTCCAGAGAACACTGAAGCTTTCTTT.

The chain is built from TRBV18 and TRBJ2-7; 10 nucleotides match TRBD1. The CDR3 is 15 amino acids. V was pared by 2 bases and J by 3 bases, with 4 bases of the junction left unmatched. Germline CDR1 KGHSH, CDR2 LQKENI. CDR3 bases: TGTGCCAGCTCACCAGGGACAGGGGCCTTCTACGAGCAGTACTTC. Its protein product is CASSPGTGAFYEQYF.

V and J are TRBV4-1 and TRBJ1-2, with D possibly TRBD1 on 5 matching bases. The germline CDR1 and CDR2 sequences are MGHRA and YSYEKL. The CDR3 spans 12 residues. Trimming stripped 4 bases from V and 7 bases from J, with 10 bases between. The CDR3 sequence: CASSPPGGGYTF. The CDR3 DNA reads TGCGCCAGCAGCCCACCCGGGGGTGGCTACACCTTC.

This chain uses TRBV20-1 with TRBJ2-5, with 8 nucleotides matching TRBD1. Germline V CDR1 and CDR2: DFQATT, SNEGSKA (reference sequence). The ends lost 3 bases at V and 5 bases at J; junction bases unmatched: 8. CDR3 length: 14 residues. The CDR3 region is CSASMTGAWETQYF. The CDR3 region has the DNA TGCAGTGCTAGTATGACAGGGGCGTGGGAGACCCAGTACTTC.